Listed below are T cell receptor beta chains from one sample, sequenced in a study of blood T cell repertoires in COVID-19. TCRdb keeps only in-frame clones here, not all; method: immunoSEQ multiplex PCR. This table has approximately 500,000 clones, about 91% appearing once. Material: peripheral blood. The receptors were sampled from a man aged 18-30 years with COVID-19, enrolled during active disease. Each CDR3 is given with its conserved first and last residue. D genes are given only for firm matches.

d_call | j_call | v_call | cdr3_aa
. | TRBJ2-7 | TRBV6-5 | CASSGGEQYF
. | TRBJ2-2 | TRBV2 | CASSESPSELFF
TRBD2 | TRBJ2-3 | TRBV2 | CASSRTSGGPDTQYF
. | TRBJ2-3 | TRBV7-9 | CASMGATDTQYF
TRBD2 | TRBJ2-3 | TRBV19 | CASSKGSGGADTQYF
. | TRBJ2-2 | TRBV2 | CASNEGAVNTGELFF
TRBD2 | TRBJ2-1 | TRBV11-3 | CASSLASSGSFEQFF
. | TRBJ2-7 | TRBV11-2 | CASSFGTSYYEQYF
. | TRBJ2-1 | TRBV15 | CATSSEFSDNEQFF
TRBD2 | TRBJ2-1 | TRBV7-6 | CASSSNPMGTSGNEQFF
TRBD1 | TRBJ1-4 | TRBV6-5 | CASSYGDRGSEKLFF
. | TRBJ2-3 | TRBV18 | CASSPLGTYTDTQYF
TRBD1 | TRBJ2-1 | TRBV6-5 | CASSSRDSSYNEQFF
. | TRBJ1-5 | TRBV5-8 | CASSSLYSGDSNQPQHF
. | TRBJ2-7 | TRBV5-1 | CASSLNYRSYEQYF
. | TRBJ1-5 | TRBV7-8 | CASSPDIDQPQHF
. | TRBJ2-1 | TRBV3-1/TRBV3-2 | CASRGVRYEQFF
TRBD1 | TRBJ2-7 | TRBV18 | CASSPRLPSTGGPYEQYF
TRBD2 | TRBJ2-5 | TRBV7-3 | CASSSTSVPETQYF
. | TRBJ2-3 | TRBV5-1 | CASSNSQGSDTQYF
. | TRBJ1-6 | TRBV4-1 | CASSQVPPATPLHF
TRBD2 | TRBJ2-5 | TRBV6-1 | CASSELGLEGETQYF
. | TRBJ1-5 | TRBV7-6 | CASSLDGTNQPQHF
TRBD1 | TRBJ1-6 | TRBV14 | CASSIGTANSPLHF
TRBD1 | TRBJ2-7 | TRBV19 | CASSMGTGYSYEQYF
TRBD1 | TRBJ2-3 | TRBV29-1 | CSTRQGDTQYF
TRBD2 | TRBJ2-3 | TRBV13 | CASSPGLAGGRGTDTQYF
TRBD1 | TRBJ1-3 | TRBV18 | CASSPSGQGSGNTIYF
TRBD2 | TRBJ2-2 | TRBV6-5 | CASRLAGTGELFF
. | TRBJ2-7 | TRBV19 | CASSSLGGYEQYF
. | TRBJ1-5 | TRBV27 | CASSIGQRANQPQHF
TRBD1 | TRBJ1-3 | TRBV19 | CASSMGGLQGTRGNTIYF
. | TRBJ1-1 | TRBV2 | CASTPRGGEVEQTEAFF
. | TRBJ1-1 | TRBV3-1/TRBV3-2 | CASSQGQTENTEAFF
. | TRBJ2-7 | TRBV13 | CASSLGSYEQYF
TRBD2 | TRBJ2-2 | TRBV18 | CASSPRLAGDTGELFF
TRBD1 | TRBJ2-6 | TRBV6-5 | CASRAGGSGANVLTF
TRBD2 | TRBJ2-5 | TRBV2 | CASSAVAGGPETQYF
TRBD2 | TRBJ2-1 | TRBV3-1/TRBV3-2 | CASSQDPLLAGVENEQFF
. | TRBJ2-1 | TRBV29-1 | CSVDWVPLGGSYNEQFF
. | TRBJ2-5 | TRBV20-1 | CSARLQETQYF
TRBD2 | TRBJ2-1 | TRBV5-1 | CASSLGLAGMDEQFF
TRBD1 | TRBJ1-2 | TRBV13 | CASSSGTGNYGYTF
TRBD1 | TRBJ1-6 | TRBV9 | CASSASTGGGAPLHF
TRBD1 | TRBJ2-5 | TRBV15 | CATSVGQGWETQYF